This T cell receptor (beta chain) is drawn from a study of early T cells in non-severe SARS-CoV-2 infection. Across the whole study: Sequencing of unsorted whole blood was done on bulk RNA, leaving chains unpaired.

Study observations and caveats: In VDJdb matching, anti-spike CD8 responses were favored while private and CD4 specificities went missing.

The CDR3 contains 14 residues. V was pared by 9 bases and J by 9 bases, with 23 bases between. CDR1 and CDR2 (germline): LNHDA, SQIVND (reference sequence). This clonotype was counted at least ten times. Its target is not known. cDNA molecules, individually, were tagged with unique molecular identifiers. Via MiXCR, TCRdb re-called the 5' RACE reads, giving one row per CDR3 protein. The sample holds 20,000 to 25,000 distinct CDR3 sequences, under 5.5% seen once. The V and J genes are TRBV19 and TRBJ2-5; possibly TRBD1 or TRBD2 for D (6 bases each). The sample taken for sequencing was whole blood. This TCR was recovered from an adult who was a healthcare worker with PCR-confirmed SARS-CoV-2 infection or an uninfected control (not recorded which). This CDR3 is CARTTEGGAVAQYF. The DNA for the CDR3 is TGTGCCAGAACCACAGAGGGGGGCGCGGTGGCCCAGTACTTC.